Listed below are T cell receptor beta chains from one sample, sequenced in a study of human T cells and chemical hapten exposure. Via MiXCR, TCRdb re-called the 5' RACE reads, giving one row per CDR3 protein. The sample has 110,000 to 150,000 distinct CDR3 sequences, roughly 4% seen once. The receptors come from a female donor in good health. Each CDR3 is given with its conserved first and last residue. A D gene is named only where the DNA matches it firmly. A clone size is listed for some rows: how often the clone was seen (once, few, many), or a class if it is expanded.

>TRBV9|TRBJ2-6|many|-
TGTGCCAGCAGCGTCGTTCCGGGGGGCGTTGGGGCCAACGTCCTGACTTTC
CASSVVPGGVGANVLTF
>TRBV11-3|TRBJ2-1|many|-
TGTGCCAGCAGCCCATTAGGACGGAACAATGAGCAGTTCTTC
CASSPLGRNNEQFF
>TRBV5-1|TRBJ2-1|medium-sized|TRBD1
TGCGCCAGCAGCTTGGTCCCGGGACAGAGCAATGAGCAGTTCTTC
CASSLVPGQSNEQFF
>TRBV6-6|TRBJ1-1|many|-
TGTGCCAGCAGTTCCCCGCCGAACACTGAAGCTTTCTTT
CASSSPPNTEAFF
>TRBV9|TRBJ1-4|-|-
TGTGCCAGCAGTCCCGGACGGGCAACTAATGAAAAACTGTTTTTT
CASSPGRATNEKLFF
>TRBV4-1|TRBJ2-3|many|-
TGCGCCAGCAGCCAAGATCGTGGGACTTTTGGGACAGATACGCAGTATTTT
CASSQDRGTFGTDTQYF
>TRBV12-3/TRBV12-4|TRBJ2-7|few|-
TGTGCCAGCAGTTTGGGGCCCCTGATCGGGGGAAGGGACGAGCAGTACTTC
CASSLGPLIGGRDEQYF
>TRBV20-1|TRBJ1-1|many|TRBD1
TGCAGTGCTAGAGATCCGGGACAGGGGGACACTGAAGCTTTCTTT
CSARDPGQGDTEAFF
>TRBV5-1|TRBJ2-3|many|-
TGCGCCAGCAGCGTTGAAACGGGCACAGATACGCAGTATTTT
CASSVETGTDTQYF
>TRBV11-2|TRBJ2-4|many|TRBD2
TGTGCCAGCAGCTTAGCCCCTACGGGGGGAGGAACCAAAAACATTCAGTACTTC
CASSLAPTGGGTKNIQYF
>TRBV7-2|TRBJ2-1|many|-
TGTGCCAGCAGCTTAGCGAGAAACAATGAGCAGTTCTTC
CASSLARNNEQFF
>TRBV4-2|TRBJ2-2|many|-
TGTGCCAGCAGCCAAGAGCCAGGCTTAGGGAACACCGGGGAGCTGTTTTTT
CASSQEPGLGNTGELFF
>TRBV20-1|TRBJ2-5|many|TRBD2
TGCAGTGCTAGACTAGCGGGGGCAGGGGAGACCCAGTACTTC
CSARLAGAGETQYF
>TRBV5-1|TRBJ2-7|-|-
TGCGCCAGCAGCTTGGACTTAGCCCGCTACGAGCAGTACTTC
CASSLDLARYEQYF
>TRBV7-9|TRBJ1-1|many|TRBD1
TGTGCCAGCAGCCAGGGACAGTCCAACACTGAAGCTTTCTTT
CASSQGQSNTEAFF
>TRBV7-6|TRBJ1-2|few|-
TGTGCCAGCAGCCGGGACGGAAAGAGGGGCTACACCTTC
CASSRDGKRGYTF
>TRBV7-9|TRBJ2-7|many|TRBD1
TGTGCCAGCAGCTCCGGGATATCGGGACAGGGACGGTTCGAGCAGTACTTC
CASSSGISGQGRFEQYF
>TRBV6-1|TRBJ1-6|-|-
TGTGCCAGCAAGGTCTGGAGGGCGTCCTCCTCGGGGTCACCCCTCCACTTT
CASKVWRASSSGSPLHF
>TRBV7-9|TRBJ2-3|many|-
TGTGCCAGCAGCTTAGGAGGGACGGGAGATACGCAGTATTTT
CASSLGGTGDTQYF
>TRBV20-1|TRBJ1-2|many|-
TGCAGTGCTAGTCCACAGGGCTATGGCTACACCTTC
CSASPQGYGYTF
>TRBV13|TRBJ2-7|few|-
TGTGCCAGCAGCTTAGAGTTGGGGGAGCAGTACTTC
CASSLELGEQYF
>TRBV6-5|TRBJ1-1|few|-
TGTGCCAGCAGTTACTCCCCCAGGGGCGCGGGCGAAGCTTTCTTT
CASSYSPRGAGEAFF
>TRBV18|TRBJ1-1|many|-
TGTGCCAGCTCACCACGTCATGGTTCGGTCGAGGTCGGCACTGAAGCTTTCTTT
CASSPRHGSVEVGTEAFF
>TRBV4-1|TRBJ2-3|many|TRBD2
TGCGCCAGCAGCCAAGAAGTGCGGCGGGGGGTGTCTAGCACAGATACGCAGTATTTT
CASSQEVRRGVSSTDTQYF
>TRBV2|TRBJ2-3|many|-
TGTGCCAGCAGGAGCCGACAGTACACAGATACGCAGTATTTT
CASRSRQYTDTQYF
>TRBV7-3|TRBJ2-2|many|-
TGTGCCAGCAGCTCCGGGACCCTCACCGGGGAGCTGTTTTTT
CASSSGTLTGELFF
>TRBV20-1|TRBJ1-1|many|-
TGCAGTGCTAGAATTCGGCCGATATTGAACACTGAAGCTTTCTTT
CSARIRPILNTEAFF
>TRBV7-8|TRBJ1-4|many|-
TGTGCCAGCAGCTACGCTCTGGACGTTCCTAATGAAAAACTGTTTTTT
CASSYALDVPNEKLFF
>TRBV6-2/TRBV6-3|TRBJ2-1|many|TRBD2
TGTGCCAGCAGACCCCGGACTAGCGGGGGCTATGAGCAGTTCTTC
CASRPRTSGGYEQFF